This TCR beta chain was captured by sequencing in a study of blood T cell repertoires in COVID-19. Study background: The samples span acute and convalescent COVID-19 from the United States, Italy and Spain. T cells, B-cell-depleted T cells, or PBMCs provided the cDNA or gDNA that served as material.

As originally analysed: Amplification of reference gene primers was used by the study to estimate nucleated cell counts. Clones were read by immunoSEQ multiplex PCR, and TCRdb kept only the in-frame ones, dropping some. The DNA was the basis for D and trimming; V, J and clone size are from that table. Of around 130,000 clones listed, around nine tenths are singletons. What was sequenced was peripheral blood. This receptor was identified in a human donor in a cohort sampled during active COVID-19.

CDR3 amino acids: CASRPPSGGTQEQFF. The CDR3 nucleotides are TGTGCCAGCAGACCCCCAAGCGGGGGGACTCAGGAGCAGTTCTTC. V gene TRBV28 combines with J gene TRBJ2-1, with 9 bases that match TRBD2. The V and J ends lost 6 bases and 10 bases, in that order; junction bases with no gene match: 13. CDR1 is MDHEN and CDR2 is SYDVKM in the germline V gene. The CDR3 is made up of 15 amino acids.